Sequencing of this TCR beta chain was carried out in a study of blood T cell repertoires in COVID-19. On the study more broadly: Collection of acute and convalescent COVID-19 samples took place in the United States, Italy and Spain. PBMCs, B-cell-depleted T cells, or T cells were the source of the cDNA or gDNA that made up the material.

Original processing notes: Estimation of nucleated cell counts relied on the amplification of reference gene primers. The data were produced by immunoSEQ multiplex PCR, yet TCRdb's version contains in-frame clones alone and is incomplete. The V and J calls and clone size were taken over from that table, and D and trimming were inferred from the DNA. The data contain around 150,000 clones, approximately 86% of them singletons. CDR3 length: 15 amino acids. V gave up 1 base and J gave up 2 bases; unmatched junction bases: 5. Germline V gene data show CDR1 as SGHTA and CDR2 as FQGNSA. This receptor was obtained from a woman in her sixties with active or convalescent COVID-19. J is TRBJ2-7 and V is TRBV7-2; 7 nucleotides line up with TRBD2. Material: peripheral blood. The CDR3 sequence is CASSLVGGDPYEQYF. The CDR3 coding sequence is TGTGCCAGCAGCTTAGTGGGGGGGGATCCCTACGAGCAGTACTTC.